This entry concerns a single TCR beta chain. This receptor's antigen is unknown. Base qualities are missing; no much larger clone stands one base away. The data are from a study of T cell responses to AZD1222 COVID-19 vaccine (dated by TCRdb to 2020 to 2022). In the study overall: TCR sequencing covered approximately 230 trial participants: 200 to 220 given two doses of AZD1222 and about 26 given two doses of MenACWY control vaccine. Trial participants were enrolled into age subgroups of 18-55, 56-69 and 70-plus years, which contained 148, 28 and 57 TCR-sequenced participants, respectively.

Overall study outcomes, separate from this receptor: A significant rise in spike-specific TCR breadth and depth was observed after two AZD1222 doses relative to day 0 and relative to MenACWY recipients. The whole spike protein was spanned by vaccine-associated CD4 TCRs, and dominant responses were seen in regions 160-218 and 743-854. Because no day 14 peak-response samples were available, the repertoires could be characterized only after the peak T cell response. Reportedly, almost half of the unique spike-specific TCRs recognized epitopes lying outside the regions that are mutated in the B.1.351 and B.1.1.7 variants. Most participants were white British and females outnumbered males, and the authors suggested that clonal diversity may have been underestimated. The 56-69-year group was small, and its depth increase did not reach significance, likely because of low power. Only 5 to 7 AZD1222 recipients were SARS-CoV-2 seropositive at baseline, limiting conclusions about previously exposed vaccinees.

Interpreted using the paper, the time point label stands for: about 28 days (+/-7) after the second vaccine dose. AZD1222 recipients given second doses at about 4 weeks or at about 12 weeks were pooled, since spike-specific TCR depth and breadth were not found to differ between the two schedules. Vaccinee samples were obtained from the UK trials COV001 and COV002, which included a single-blind randomized controlled phase 2/3 trial of AZD1222 (ChAdOx1 nCoV-19) in healthy adults. For TCRbeta chain sequencing, PBMC samples from trial participants were taken at day 0 and at day 28 after the second dose. The CDR3 regions of human TCRbeta chains were subjected to immunosequencing. The paper's data handling went like this. TCRs in the repertoires were compared against a reference library of SARS-CoV-2-specific TCRs that had been generated with the MIRA antigen-specificity platform. Breadth was defined as the fraction of unique TCRs that were SARS-CoV-2-associated, and depth was defined as the fraction of total T cells that were SARS-CoV-2-associated. Using the MIRA data, each spike-specific TCR was assigned both to the spike region to which the TCR was reactive and to a CD4 or CD8 class. Log10-transformed breadth and depth values were compared by one-way ANOVA with Sidak's multiple comparisons tests. Entries here come from immuneACCESS through TCRdb and include only in-frame sequences with V and J called. Some clones fail to appear in such tables; in the studies checked, an unresolved V gene covers under half of the shortfall, and the cause of the remainder is unknown. V, J and clone size were drawn from that table, and D and trimming were deduced from the DNA. In this sample the table shows tens of thousands of clones, 75% to 90% of which occur a single time. The ten most abundant clones make up roughly 2.7% of the sample.

The germline ends are 15 bases apart after V is trimmed by 3 bases and J by 8 bases. CDR1 SGHRS and CDR2 YFSETQ are derived from the germline V gene. From the cysteine up to the phenylalanine, the CDR3 has a length of 15 residues. Of the read, only the CDR3 DNA is kept; its 45 bases are in frame from base 1. The chain is made from TRBV5-1 and TRBJ1-6, and the D gene may be TRBD1, 5 bases matching. This receptor was obtained from an adult who received the AZD1222 COVID-19 vaccine. Sequencing was performed on peripheral blood, taken 28 days after the second AZD1222 dose. CDR3 loop: CASSWSTDQYSPLHF. The sequence in DNA is TGCGCCAGCAGCTGGTCGACAGACCAATATTCACCCCTCCACTTT.